This record looks at one TCR beta chain sequence and its context. As yet, its antigen is unknown. This PCR relied on a set of 60 Vbeta primers and 13 Jbeta primers. Measured with immunoSEQ multiplex PCR; TCRdb has only the in-frame clones, and not every one. The sample gives 150,000 to 200,000 clones, about 80% of which show up once; 13% to 15% is in the top ten. This sample stems from a study of cytomegalovirus exposure and HLA in healthy donors. Study-level points and caveats: The classifier reportedly diagnosed cytomegalovirus status with high specificity and sensitivity. V- and J-gene trimming of TCR beta was linked (in a later analysis) to a missense DCLRE1C variant. A list of 164 TCR beta chains associated with cytomegalovirus was given.

The clonotype was recovered from a woman aged 40-49 years in good health and CMV-seronegative. Specimen: PBMCs.

This chain's CDR3 is CASSLFLLGREGRDTQYF. The DNA of the CDR3 is TGTGCCAGCAGCTTATTTCTTCTGGGGCGGGAGGGCCGTGATACGCAGTATTTT. The rearrangement uses TRBV13 and TRBJ2-3; TRBD2 matches at 9 bases. V lost 2 bases to trimming and J lost 6 bases; unmatched junction nucleotides: 15. The V gene's germline CDR1 is PRHDT and CDR2 FYEKMQ (reference sequence). CDR3 length equals 18 residues.